This section outlines one TCR beta chain sequence together with its context. V was cut by 4 bases and J by 2 bases, with 11 bases left in between. Germline V gene lookup returns CDR1 LGHDT and CDR2 YNNKEL (reference sequence). The CDR3 loop spans 14 amino acids. This sample is drawn from a study of identical twins. Template switching supplied a universal primer site; unique molecular identifiers were carried on the cDNA. TCRdb passed the 5' RACE reads through MiXCR, listing each CDR3 protein once. Here the sample spans more than 400,000 distinct CDR3 sequences, roughly 15% being singletons. The data were also submitted as part of a second study, on yellow fever vaccine responses in identical twins.

The receptor comes from a young woman in good health. V and J are TRBV3-1 and TRBJ2-5, with a tentative D call TRBD2 (6 bases). The sequenced sample consisted of CD4+ T cells sorted from blood. CDR3 sequence reads: CASSRSAGQETQYF. The CDR3 DNA reads as TGTGCCAGCAGCCGATCCGCGGGACAAGAGACCCAGTACTTC.